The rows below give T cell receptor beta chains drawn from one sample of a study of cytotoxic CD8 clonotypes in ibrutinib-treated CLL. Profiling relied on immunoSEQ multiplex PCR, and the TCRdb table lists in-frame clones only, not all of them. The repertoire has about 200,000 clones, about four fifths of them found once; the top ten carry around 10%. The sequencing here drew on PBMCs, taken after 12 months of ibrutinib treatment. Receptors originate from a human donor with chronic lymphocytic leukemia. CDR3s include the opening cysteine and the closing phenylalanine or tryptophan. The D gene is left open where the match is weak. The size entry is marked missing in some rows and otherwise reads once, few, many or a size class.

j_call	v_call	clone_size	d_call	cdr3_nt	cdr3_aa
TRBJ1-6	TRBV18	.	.	TGTGCCAGCTCACCAGCCAGGCTAACTAATTCACCCCTCCACTTT	CASSPARLTNSPLHF
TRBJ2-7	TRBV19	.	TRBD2	TGTGCCAGTAGCCGAACGGGAGGCGAGCAGTACTTC	CASSRTGGEQYF
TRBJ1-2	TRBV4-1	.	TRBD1	TGCGCCAGCAGCCCACAGGGGGATAACTATGGCTACACCTTC	CASSPQGDNYGYTF
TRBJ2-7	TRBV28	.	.	TGTGCCAGCAGTTTACTTCCGAGCTCCTACGAGCAGTACTTC	CASSLLPSSYEQYF
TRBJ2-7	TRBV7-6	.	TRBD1	TGTGCCAGCAGCCTAACAACGTCCCCGGTTCCGGGACAGGGGTACGAGCAGTACTTC	CASSLTTSPVPGQGYEQYF
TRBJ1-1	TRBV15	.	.	TGTGCCACCAGCAGAGACTGGACGAGGGACACTGAAGCTTTCTTT	CATSRDWTRDTEAFF
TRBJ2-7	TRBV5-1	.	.	TGCGCCAGCAGCCCAGATCCAGACAGATTGAGCTCCTACGAGCAGTACTTC	CASSPDPDRLSSYEQYF
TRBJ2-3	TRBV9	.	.	TGTGCCAGCAGCGTCTCGACTGGGATCACATTTGATACGCAGTATTTT	CASSVSTGITFDTQYF
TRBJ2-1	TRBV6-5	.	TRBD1	TGTGCCAGCAGGGGGGACAGGGGAATCGATGAGCAGTTCTTC	CASRGDRGIDEQFF
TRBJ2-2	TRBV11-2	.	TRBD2	TGTGCCAGCAGCTTAGGTACTAGCGGGAGTATTGGCACCGGGGAGCTGTTTTTT	CASSLGTSGSIGTGELFF
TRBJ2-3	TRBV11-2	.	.	TGTGCCAGCAAGTGGGCTGCGGGGGCTACGCAGTATTTT	CASKWAAGATQYF
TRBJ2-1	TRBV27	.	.	TGTGCCAGCAGTATTCAGGGCACCTACAATGAGCAGTTCTTC	CASSIQGTYNEQFF
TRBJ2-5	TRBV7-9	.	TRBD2	TGTGCCAGCAGCCATAGGACTAGCGAAGAGACCCAGTACTTC	CASSHRTSEETQYF
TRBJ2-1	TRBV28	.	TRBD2	TGTGCCAGCAGTTCGAGACTAGCTTCCGACTCCTACAATGAGCAGTTCTTC	CASSSRLASDSYNEQFF
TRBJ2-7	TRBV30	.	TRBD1	TGTGCCTGGAGTGAGACAGGGATTTACGAGCAGTACTTC	CAWSETGIYEQYF
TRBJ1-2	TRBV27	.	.	TGTGCCAGCAGTCCTCGTCCCAGCTATGGCTACACCTTC	CASSPRPSYGYTF
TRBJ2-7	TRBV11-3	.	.	TGTGCCAGCAGCTTAGAAGCCGGACACACCTACGAGCAGTACTTC	CASSLEAGHTYEQYF
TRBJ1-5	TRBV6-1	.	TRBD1	TGTGCCAGCAGAGGACAGGGAAATTGGAATCAGCCCCAGCATTTT	CASRGQGNWNQPQHF
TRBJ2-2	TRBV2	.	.	TGTGCCAGCAGTGTAAGGGGGGCCGGGGAGCTGTTTTTT	CASSVRGAGELFF
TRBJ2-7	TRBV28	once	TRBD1	TGTGCCAGCGCCTCGGGACAGGAGGGGAGGGAGCAGTACTTC	CASASGQEGREQYF
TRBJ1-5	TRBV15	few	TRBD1	TGTGCCACCAGCAGAGATCTGGCAGGGGGTCAGCCCCAGCATTTT	CATSRDLAGGQPQHF
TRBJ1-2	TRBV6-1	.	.	TGTGCCAGCACTGACGGAGGTGGGGTTTTTGGCTATGGCTACACCTTC	CASTDGGGVFGYGYTF
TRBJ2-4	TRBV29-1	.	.	TGCAGCGTTTCGGCTGGCAATCAAAACATTCAGTACTTC	CSVSAGNQNIQYF
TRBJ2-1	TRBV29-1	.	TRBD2	TGCAGCGTCCAAAAAGGGGCGGGAGGGCCGTACAATGAGCAGTTCTTC	CSVQKGAGGPYNEQFF
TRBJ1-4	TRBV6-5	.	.	TGTGCCAGCAGTTCAAACCCGGTGGCAACTAATGAAAAACTGTTTTTT	CASSSNPVATNEKLFF
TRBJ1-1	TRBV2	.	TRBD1	TGTGCCAGCAAGATCGACAGGGGGCTTACTGAAGCTTTCTTT	CASKIDRGLTEAFF
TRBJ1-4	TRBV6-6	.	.	TGTGCCAGCAGTTACTCGGGATCAACTAATGAAAAACTGTTTTTT	CASSYSGSTNEKLFF
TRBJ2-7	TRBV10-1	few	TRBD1	TGCGCCAGCAGTGGAAGGGGGCTCGACGAGCAGTACTTC	CASSGRGLDEQYF
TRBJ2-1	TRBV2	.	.	TGTGCCAGCAGACTAAGGGCTGAGCAGTTCTTC	CASRLRAEQFF
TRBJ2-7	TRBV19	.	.	TGTGCCAGTAGTACCCCAGACAGCTACGAGCAGTACTTC	CASSTPDSYEQYF
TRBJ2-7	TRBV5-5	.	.	TGTGCCAGCACCTACGTGGGGGGCGGAAGCTACGAGCAGTACTTC	CASTYVGGGSYEQYF
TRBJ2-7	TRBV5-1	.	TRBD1	TGCGCCAGCAGCTCTAGACAGGGAGACGAGCAGTACTTC	CASSSRQGDEQYF
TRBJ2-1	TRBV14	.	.	TGTGCCAGCAGCCAAGATCAAAATTCAGAACCCCCCTCCTACAATGAGCAGTTCTTC	CASSQDQNSEPPSYNEQFF